What follows are 28 T cell receptor beta chains derived from one specimen sequenced in a study of blood T cells in healthy people across ages. Through a sample-barcoded 5' primer and a J-beta primer mix, a second PCR was run for roughly 6 to 11 cycles. TCRdb independently ran MiXCR on the 5' RACE reads; one entry per CDR3 protein. The sample records roughly 1,500,000 distinct CDR3 sequences, 42% being singletons. Sequencing input: blood. The receptors were sampled from a woman under 30 in good health.

V is TRBV24-1 and J is TRBJ2-3; the D gene could be TRBD1 or TRBD2 (5 bases each). This CDR3 spans 15 amino acids. Trimming took off 4 bases at V and 4 bases at J, with 14 bases between the two ends. Germline CDR1 and CDR2: KGHDR and SFDVKD. The CDR3 sequence is CATSDSRDGADTQYF. CDR3 nucleotide sequence: TGTGCCACCAGTGACAGCAGGGACGGGGCAGATACGCAGTATTTT.

The chain combines TRBV29-1 with TRBJ1-1, with TRBD1 matching 10 bases. Unmatched junction bases numbered 12, after V lost 6 bases and J lost 2 bases. The germline CDR1 and CDR2 sequences are SQVTM and ANQGSEA. The CDR3 runs to 16 residues. CDR3 amino acids: CSVKGQGRGYNTEAFF. For the CDR3, the DNA is TGCAGCGTAAAGGGACAGGGGAGGGGGTATAACACTGAAGCTTTCTTT. Full variable domain (remainder filled in from reference TRBV29-1 and TRBJ1-1): SAVISQKPSRDICQRGTSLTIQCQVDSQVTMMFWYRQQPGQSLTLIATANQGSEATYESGFVIDKFPISRPNLTFSTLTVSNMSPEDSSIYLCSVKGQGRGYNTEAFFGQGTRLTVV.

The chain combines TRBV29-1 with TRBJ2-7; 8 bases match TRBD1. The CDR3 runs 15 residues. Germline values: CDR1 SQVTM, CDR2 ANQGSEA. V trimming: 3 bases; J trimming: 2 bases; junction bases outside the gene matches: 9. CDR3 bases: TGCAGCGTTGAGTCTGTCTACAGGGGGGCCTACGAGCAGTACTTC. Its translation is CSVESVYRGAYEQYF.

The chain couples TRBV29-1 to TRBJ1-1; no clear D. Germline V CDR1 and CDR2: SQVTM, ANQGSEA. The CDR3 is made up of 12 amino acids. V was clipped by 6 bases and J by 1 base, with 9 bases between them. The CDR3 nucleotides read TGCAGCGTAATGAGACAGAACACTGAAGCTTTCTTT. Protein product: CSVMRQNTEAFF.

The chain carries TRBV28 and TRBJ2-5; a possible D gene is TRBD1 (5 bases). Gene TRBJ2-7 matches the end of the DNA better, so the J call may be wrong. CDR1 and CDR2 (germline): MDHEN, SYDVKM. This CDR3 is 13 amino acids long. This CDR3 is CASSCRRVGEQYF. DNA for the CDR3: TGTGCCAGCAGTTGTCGCAGGGTAGGCGAGCAGTACTTC.

The chain is built from TRBV7-9 and TRBJ1-3; the D is unclear. The V end was cut by 5 bases, the J end by 0 bases, with 5 bases between. Germline CDR1 and CDR2: SEHNR and FQNEAQ (reference sequence). This CDR3 has 13 residues. The CDR3 DNA reads TGTGCCAGCAGCGTGGACTCTGGAAACACCATATATTTT. The encoded protein is CASSVDSGNTIYF.

The chain links TRBV14 to TRBJ1-6; no firm D call. The V gene lost 2 bases and the J gene lost 10 bases, with 12 bases spanning the gap. CDR1 SGHDN and CDR2 FVKESK come from the germline V gene. This CDR3 is built from 14 residues. CDR3: CASSQTDGISPLHF. The CDR3 DNA is TGTGCCAGCAGCCAAACGGACGGAATCTCACCCCTCCACTTT.

The V and J genes are TRBV6-5 and TRBJ1-1; D possibly corresponds to TRBD1 (5 bases). The CDR3 extends over 14 amino acids. From germline, CDR1 is MNHEY and CDR2 SVGAGI. V was clipped by 6 bases and J by 4 bases, with 15 bases between them. The CDR3 loop reads CASRSSGGFTEAFF. The CDR3 DNA sequence: TGTGCCAGCAGATCGAGTGGGGGTTTCACTGAAGCTTTCTTT.

This chain links TRBV15 with TRBJ2-5; D not resolved. This CDR3 has 15 residues. V was cut by 0 bases and J by 0 bases, with 8 bases left in between. Germline CDR1 is LNHNV and CDR2 is YYDKDF (reference sequence). Here the CDR3 DNA reads TGTGCCACCAGCAGAGATACTGGCTACCAAGAGACCCAGTACTTC. Translating it yields CATSRDTGYQETQYF.

The rearrangement uses TRBV5-1 and TRBJ1-1; 7 bases agree with TRBD1. The CDR3 totals 13 residues. The junction had 4 bases not matched to a gene; V was cut back by 4 bases and J by 4 bases. The germline V gene has CDR1 SGHRS and CDR2 YFSETQ. CDR3 sequence reads: CASSAGTATEAFF. The DNA of the CDR3 is TGCGCCAGCAGCGCGGGGACAGCCACTGAAGCTTTCTTT.

This clonotype has more than one count but fewer than ten. The chain joins TRBV25-1 to TRBJ2-7, with a possible D match to TRBD1 (6 bases). Trimming stripped 6 bases from V and 2 bases from J, with 23 bases between. The CDR3 runs 17 residues. CDR1 and CDR2 (germline): MGHDK, SYGVNS. CDR3 coding DNA: TGTGCCAGCAGCCCTACTGTTCTCGACAGGAAGGCCTACGAGCAGTACTTC. It yields the protein CASSPTVLDRKAYEQYF.

This rearrangement joins TRBV5-1 to TRBJ2-7; 7 positions agree with TRBD2. V shed 0 bases, J shed 3 bases, and the junction held 6 bases outside the gene matches. The CDR3 extends over 15 amino acids. Looked up from germline, CDR1 is SGHRS and CDR2 is YFSETQ. CDR3 protein: CASSLVVGGGYEQYF. DNA for the CDR3: TGCGCCAGCAGCTTGGTTGTCGGCGGGGGCTACGAGCAGTACTTC.

This clonotype was seen a handful of times. V usage is TRBV20-1 and J usage is TRBJ1-5, with D possibly matching TRBD1 (5 bases). There are 12 residues in the CDR3. Germline V gives CDR1 DFQATT, CDR2 SNEGSKA (reference sequence). V lost 7 bases and J 4 bases, leaving 11 bases between the germline ends. CDR3 sequence reads: CSVWGENQPQHF. The CDR3 nucleotides read TGCAGTGTGTGGGGGGAAAATCAGCCCCAGCATTTT.

The chain employs TRBV7-8 and TRBJ2-2, with 10 bases identical to TRBD1. This CDR3 has 14 residues. Per germline, CDR1 SGHVS and CDR2 FQNEAQ. Losses at the gene ends were 4 bases for V and 4 bases for J; bases not matched to a gene: 0. In DNA form, the CDR3 reads TGTGCCAGCAGCTGGGACAGGGGCACCGGGGAGCTGTTTTTT. This translates into CASSWDRGTGELFF.

This chain connects TRBV6-1 to TRBJ1-4; D is uncertain. Germline CDR1 is MNHNS and CDR2 is SASEGT. CDR3 length: 14 residues. The V gene lost 4 bases and the J gene lost 1 base, with 7 bases spanning the gap. The CDR3 region is CASSVAKTNEKLFF. The CDR3 DNA follows: TGTGCCAGCAGTGTGGCAAAAACTAATGAAAAACTGTTTTTT.

This clonotype appeared many times. The rearrangement uses TRBV7-8 and TRBJ1-2; D is perhaps TRBD1 (5 bases). CDR1 SGHVS and CDR2 FQNEAQ come from the germline V gene. CDR3 size: 13 residues. V dropped 8 bases and J dropped 9 bases, with 19 bases sitting between them. CDR3 DNA sequence: TGTGCCAGCGATTCCGGGGCGGCGGGAAGCTACACCTTC. Translating it yields CASDSGAAGSYTF.

This clonotype was counted at least ten times. The chain is built from TRBV9 and TRBJ2-7, with no clear D. This CDR3 has 12 amino acids. V was cut by 0 bases and J by 3 bases, with 4 bases left in between. The germline V gene encodes CDR1 SGDLS and CDR2 YYNGEE. The chain's CDR3 is CASSVDFYEQYF. The CDR3 DNA reads as TGTGCCAGCAGCGTAGATTTCTACGAGCAGTACTTC.

The chain links TRBV6-5 to TRBJ1-6; 10 bases align to TRBD1. The ends lost 2 bases at V and 9 bases at J; junction bases unmatched: 4. The CDR3 has 15 amino acids. Looked up from germline, CDR1 is MNHEY and CDR2 is SVGAGI. CDR3: CASSYQGTGVSPLHF. The CDR3 DNA follows: TGTGCCAGCAGTTACCAAGGGACAGGGGTTTCACCCCTCCACTTT.

This clonotype came up many times. This chain joins TRBV5-1 and TRBJ2-3; D not certain. CDR3 size: 12 residues. Germline V gives CDR1 SGHRS, CDR2 YFSETQ. V was trimmed by 4 bases and J by 5 bases, leaving 8 bases between them. The CDR3 spells CASSDAVDTQYF. DNA of the CDR3: TGCGCCAGCAGCGACGCGGTAGATACGCAGTATTTT. Drawing the rest from reference TRBV5-1 and TRBJ2-3, the complete variable domain is KAGVTQTPRYLIKTRGQQVTLSCSPISGHRSVSWYQQTPGQGLQFLFEYFSETQRNKGNFPGRFSGRQFSNSRSEMNVSTLELGDSALYLCASSDAVDTQYFGPGTRLTVL.

J is TRBJ1-1 and V is TRBV7-9; D unresolved. The germline V and J ends were trimmed by 5 bases and 1 base, with 11 bases remaining between them. This CDR3 is 14 amino acids long. The germline V gene encodes CDR1 SEHNR and CDR2 FQNEAQ (reference sequence). CDR3 sequence (DNA): TGTGCCAGCAGCGCTGGGGAGCCGAACACTGAAGCTTTCTTT. Translating it yields CASSAGEPNTEAFF. Drawing the rest from reference TRBV7-9 and TRBJ1-1, the complete variable domain is DTGVSQNPRHKITKRGQNVTFRCDPISEHNRLYWYRQTLGQGPEFLTYFQNEAQLEKSRLLSDRFSAERPKGSFSTLEIQRTEQGDSAMYLCASSAGEPNTEAFFGQGTRLTVV.

The genes are TRBV25-1 and TRBJ2-3; TRBD2 aligns across 12 bases. The CDR3 has 18 amino acids. CDR1 and CDR2 (germline): MGHDK, SYGVNS. V dropped 5 bases and J dropped 4; count of bases not matched to a gene: 13. The DNA of the CDR3 is TGTGCCAGCAGTAGACTAGCGGGGGCGGCTTGGGGTGCAGATACGCAGTATTTT. Amino acid sequence: CASSRLAGAAWGADTQYF. Based on the CDR3 plus reference TRBV25-1 and TRBJ2-3, the full variable domain is EADIYQTPRYLVIGTGKKITLECSQTMGHDKMYWYQQDPGMELHLIHYSYGVNSTEKGDLSSESTVSRIRTEHFPLTLESARPSHTSQYLCASSRLAGAAWGADTQYFGPGTRLTVL.

This chain connects TRBV27 to TRBJ2-3; 8 nucleotides agree with TRBD2. The CDR3 is 13 residues long. The V gene's germline CDR1 is MNHEY and CDR2 SMNVEV (reference sequence). Unmatched junction bases numbered 7, after V lost 5 bases and J lost 9 bases. As DNA, the CDR3 is TGTGCCAGCAGTACCAAAAGCGGGGGCACGCAGTATTTT. Translating it yields CASSTKSGGTQYF.

Comments on this clonotype: One junction end does not reproduce the germline sequence, and a read error may be involved. The DNA for the CDR3 is TGTGCTAGCAGCTCAAAGAGCACCGGGGAGCTGTTTTTT. It specifies CASSSKSTGELFF. The rearrangement links TRBV7-7 to TRBJ2-2; no reliable D call. This CDR3 is 13 amino acids long. CDR1 is SSHAT, CDR2 FNYEAQ, per germline (reference sequence).

This clonotype showed up many times. V is TRBV13 and J is TRBJ2-7, with unresolved D. CDR3 size: 14 residues. V was cut by 8 bases and J by 1 base, with 15 bases left in between. Germline CDR1 reads PRHDT; CDR2 reads FYEKMQ (reference sequence). CDR3 amino acids: CASPKGQTSYEQYF. The DNA of the CDR3 is TGTGCCAGCCCGAAAGGGCAAACTTCCTACGAGCAGTACTTC.

The chain employs TRBV6-6 and TRBJ2-1; 7 bases fit TRBD1. This CDR3 comprises 16 residues. Unmatched junction bases numbered 19, after V lost 7 bases and J lost 10 bases. Germline V CDR1 and CDR2: MNHNY, SVGAGI (reference sequence). The CDR3, as DNA: TGTGCCAGCATCCTAGGGTCTAGGGGGCCGCAGGGAGAGCAGTTCTTC. Translated: CASILGSRGPQGEQFF.

V usage is TRBV7-9 and J usage is TRBJ1-2, with 8 bases fitting TRBD1. The CDR3 is made up of 14 amino acids. After removal of 3 bases from V and 6 bases from J, the junction contained 6 bases not matched to a gene. The germline V gene has CDR1 SEHNR and CDR2 FQNEAQ (reference sequence). CDR3 sequence (DNA): TGTGCCAGCAGCTTTCAGACAGGGGTTCATGGCTACACCTTC. Translating it yields CASSFQTGVHGYTF.

The chain is built from TRBV27 and TRBJ1-6; no firm D call. V lost 2 bases to trimming and J lost 8 bases, with 13 bases between them. In germline, CDR1 is MNHEY, CDR2 SMNVEV (reference sequence). The CDR3 is 15 residues long. Here the CDR3 DNA reads TGTGCCAGCAGTTTAGTCGGACTAGATTATTCACCCCTCCACTTT. This sequence encodes CASSLVGLDYSPLHF.

The V call is TRBV6-1, the J call TRBJ2-3, with 9 bases matching TRBD2. CDR1 and CDR2 from the germline V gene are MNHNS and SASEGT. The length of the CDR3 is 19 residues. J lost 1 base, V lost 10 bases, and 21 bases had no gene match. CDR3 protein: CATNRTPKTSGARTDTQYF. For the CDR3, the DNA is TGTGCCACCAATCGTACCCCCAAGACTAGCGGAGCTCGCACAGATACGCAGTATTTT.